These 16 T cell receptor beta chains were sequenced from one sample in a study of blood T cell repertoires in COVID-19. The assay was immunoSEQ multiplex PCR, and TCRdb's table has in-frame clones only and misses some. The table lists roughly 230,000 clones, around four fifths of them singletons. Sequencing input: peripheral blood. The receptor source for this set is a man aged 40-49 years with active or convalescent COVID-19.

The J gene is TRBJ2-5, the V gene TRBV29-1; D is ambiguous. Looked up from germline, CDR1 is SQVTM and CDR2 is ANQGSEA. The CDR3 totals 12 residues. V dropped 2 bases and J dropped 4 bases, with 8 bases sitting between them. The CDR3 spells CSVEMTAETQYF. DNA for the CDR3: TGCAGCGTTGAAATGACTGCAGAGACCCAGTACTTC.

The count of this clone is one. The J gene is TRBJ1-2, the V gene TRBV29-1, with 7 bases lining up with TRBD1. The CDR3 has 12 amino acids. Germline V gene lookup returns CDR1 SQVTM and CDR2 ANQGSEA. J lost 2 bases, V lost 7 bases, and 4 bases had no gene match. CDR3 bases: TGCAGCGCCCGACAGGGAAACTATGGCTACACCTTC. Protein product: CSARQGNYGYTF.

The chain recombines TRBV6-5 with TRBJ1-1; D not resolved. Germline V gives CDR1 MNHEY, CDR2 SVGAGI. V shed 0 bases and J shed 0 bases, with 11 bases lying between them. This CDR3 region has 16 residues. CDR3 amino acids: CASSYSVVRMNTEAFF. CDR3 DNA: TGTGCCAGCAGTTACTCGGTGGTCAGAATGAACACTGAAGCTTTCTTT.

The CDR3 DNA sequence: TGTGCCAGCAGCTTTCCACGTGAGCTGAACACTGAAGCTTTCTTT. The encoded protein is CASSFPRELNTEAFF. V usage is TRBV11-3 and J usage is TRBJ1-1; no clear D. V gave up 3 bases and J gave up 0 bases, with 11 bases separating them. The CDR3 loop spans 15 amino acids. CDR1 SGHNT and CDR2 YENEEA come from the germline V gene.

V usage is TRBV5-3 and J usage is TRBJ2-3; the match to TRBD2 covers 9 bases. TRBV5-3 counts as an open reading frame of uncertain function. The CDR3 extends over 14 amino acids. After removal of 2 bases from V and 7 bases from J, the junction contained 5 bases not matched to a gene. CDR3 residues: CARSFAGGGYTQYF. Written as DNA, the CDR3 is TGTGCCAGAAGCTTCGCGGGAGGGGGGTATACGCAGTATTTT.

The chain has TRBV12-5 and TRBJ2-7; TRBD2 matches 7 bases. The germline V gene encodes CDR1 LGHNT and CDR2 FRNRAP. The CDR3 totals 15 residues. V gave up 2 bases and J gave up 2 bases; unmatched junction bases: 6. The CDR3 nucleotides read TGTGCTAGTGGTTTGAACGCCGGGACTACCTACGAGCAGTACTTC. Translation: CASGLNAGTTYEQYF.

The chain has TRBV25-1 and TRBJ1-2; D gene uncertain. Deletions cut 2 bases from V and 4 bases from J, with 11 bases between. Germline CDR1 is MGHDK and CDR2 is SYGVNS. The CDR3 runs to 14 residues. The CDR3 coding sequence is TGTGCCAGCAGTGAAGGGGAGCACCTCTATGGCTACACCTTC. Residues: CASSEGEHLYGYTF.

CDR3 sequence (DNA): TGCAGCGTTATGCGGTCCCATTACGAGCAGTACTTC. The encoded protein is CSVMRSHYEQYF. The rearrangement uses TRBV29-1 and TRBJ2-7; D is unresolved. The CDR3 loop spans 12 amino acids. CDR1 SQVTM and CDR2 ANQGSEA come from the germline V gene. The V end lost 5 bases, the J end lost 4 bases, and 12 bases lay between the germline ends.

CDR3 residues: CASSPMRTGVVASGNTIYF. DNA of the CDR3: TGTGCCAGCAGCCCGATGAGGACAGGGGTCGTAGCTTCCGGAAACACCATATATTTT. The chain joins TRBV3-1 (or the pseudogene TRBV3-2) to TRBJ1-3; 9 bases agree with TRBD1. Trimming at V came to 4 bases and at J to 4 bases, leaving 17 bases not matched to a gene. The germline V gene encodes CDR1 LGHDT and CDR2 YNNKEL (reference sequence). The CDR3 sequence is 19 residues long.

The rearrangement joins TRBV5-1 to TRBJ1-1; D might be TRBD1 (6 bases). Germline V gene sequence: CDR1 SGHRS, CDR2 YFSETQ. This CDR3 comprises 15 residues. Trimming removed 0 bases from V and 0 bases from J, with 9 bases in between. The CDR3 nucleotides are TGCGCCAGCAGCTTGGACAGGGTGATGAACACTGAAGCTTTCTTT. Translated: CASSLDRVMNTEAFF.

Worth noting for this clone: The junction departs from germline at one end; a sequencing error may be responsible. V usage is TRBV7-7 and J usage is TRBJ2-7; no reliable D call. This CDR3 has 13 residues. From germline, CDR1 is SSHAT and CDR2 FNYEAQ (reference sequence). This CDR3 reads CASSHGGGWEQYF. DNA for the CDR3: TGTGCTAGCAGCCACGGCGGTGGGTGGGAGCAGTACTTC.

In this sample, this clone turned up a few times. This chain uses TRBV9 with TRBJ1-2, with TRBD1 matching over 9 bases. This CDR3 has 15 residues. Germline V CDR1 and CDR2: SGDLS, YYNGEE. The ends lost 4 bases at V and 0 bases at J; junction bases unmatched: 4. CDR3 residues: CASSLGQGANYGYTF. The CDR3 nucleotides are TGTGCCAGCAGCCTGGGACAGGGAGCTAACTATGGCTACACCTTC.

The J gene is TRBJ1-1, the V gene TRBV25-1; no clear D gene. Looked up from germline, CDR1 is MGHDK and CDR2 is SYGVNS. With 3 bases removed from V and 11 bases from J, the gap between germline ends came to 10 bases. This CDR3 contains 11 residues. DNA of the CDR3: TGTGCCAGCAGTGATTCGGGTTGGGCTTTCTTT. The encoded protein is CASSDSGWAFF.

The chain links TRBV24-1 to TRBJ2-5; D is uncertain. Germline CDR1 and CDR2: KGHDR and SFDVKD. The V gene lost 1 base and the J gene lost 5 bases, with 4 bases spanning the gap. This CDR3 spans 12 amino acids. CDR3 in amino acids: CATSDFRETQYF. CDR3 sequence (DNA): TGTGCCACCAGTGATTTTCGGGAGACCCAGTACTTC.

The chain couples TRBV28 to TRBJ2-7; 7 nucleotides agree with TRBD1. Per germline, CDR1 MDHEN and CDR2 SYDVKM. The CDR3 totals 15 residues. J gave up 7 bases and V 3 bases, and 12 bases lay outside the gene matches. The CDR3 DNA reads TGTGCCAGCAGTTTGTGGACAGGAGTAGAGTTGGAGCAGTACTTC. It encodes CASSLWTGVELEQYF.

CDR3 amino acids: CASSTWTSLTPYEQYF. The CDR3 coding sequence is TGTGCCAGCAGCACCTGGACTTCGCTTACCCCCTACGAGCAGTACTTC. The gene calls are TRBV14 and TRBJ2-7, with TRBD2 as a possible D gene (5 bases). The germline V gene encodes CDR1 SGHDN and CDR2 FVKESK. The CDR3 is 16 residues long. Deletions cut 5 bases from V and 2 bases from J, with 19 bases between.